A single sample gave rise to the 11 T cell receptor beta chains below, sequenced in a study of blood T cells in healthy people across ages. The second PCR ran roughly 7 to 11 cycles with a sample-barcoded 5' primer and J-beta primers. TCRdb called the 5' RACE reads again in MiXCR, with one record for every CDR3 protein. The table shows 550,000 to 600,000 distinct CDR3 sequences, with 40% to 50% occurring only once. Input material: blood. The source is a man older than 75 in good health.

This sequence joins TRBV10-3 and TRBJ1-3; D uncertain. This CDR3 region has 12 residues. Germline V gene sequence: CDR1 ENHRY, CDR2 SYGVKD. V lost 7 bases to trimming and J lost 0 bases, with 4 bases between them. The CDR3: CAITDSGNTIYF. DNA of the CDR3: TGTGCCATCACAGACTCTGGAAACACCATATATTTT.

The gene calls are TRBV11-2 and TRBJ2-6, with TRBD1 identical over 9 bases. Germline V lookup: CDR1 SGHAT, CDR2 FQNNGV. The CDR3 spans 17 residues. Trimming removed 5 bases from V and 3 bases from J; junction bases left unmatched: 8. The CDR3 is CASSRDRVLGGANVLTF. The CDR3 DNA reads as TGTGCCAGCAGCCGGGACAGGGTGTTAGGTGGGGCCAACGTCCTGACTTTC.

This clonotype was picked up a small number of times. The genes are TRBV9 and TRBJ2-1; D possibly corresponds to TRBD2 (5 bases). The ends were cut back, 7 bases at V and 1 base at J, with 9 bases in the middle. CDR1 and CDR2 from the germline V gene are SGDLS and YYNGEE. The CDR3 loop spans 13 amino acids. CDR3 nucleotides: TGTGCCAGCCGGGGAGCGTCCTACAATGAGCAGTTCTTC. It specifies CASRGASYNEQFF.

This clonotype was detected only a few times. This sequence joins TRBV20-1 and TRBJ2-4; D is perhaps TRBD2 (6 bases). Per germline, CDR1 DFQATT and CDR2 SNEGSKA (reference sequence). The V end was cut by 3 bases, the J end by 0 bases, with 21 bases between. This CDR3 is built from 18 residues. CDR3 region: CSASGAGLLSLAKNIQYF. The CDR3 nucleotides are TGCAGTGCTAGTGGAGCGGGCCTTCTATCTTTAGCCAAAAACATTCAGTACTTC.

This clonotype was detected ten times or more. This rearrangement joins TRBV6-5 to TRBJ1-2; unclear D gene. V was clipped by 0 bases and J by 7 bases, with 12 bases between them. The CDR3 totals 14 residues. Germline assignment: CDR1 MNHEY and CDR2 SVGAGI. The CDR3 sequence: CASSYSPRGGGYTF. Here the CDR3 DNA reads TGTGCCAGCAGTTACTCTCCGAGAGGCGGTGGCTACACCTTC.

The chain recombines TRBV7-9 with TRBJ1-5; D remains unclear. V was pared by 8 bases and J by 2 bases, with 10 bases between. CDR3 length equals 13 residues. The germline V gene has CDR1 SEHNR and CDR2 FQNEAQ (reference sequence). This CDR3 reads CASGGEGNQPQHF. The CDR3 DNA follows: TGTGCCAGCGGTGGGGAGGGCAATCAGCCCCAGCATTTT. Looking up the rest from reference TRBV7-9 and TRBJ1-5 gives the full variable domain: DTGVSQNPRHKITKRGQNVTFRCDPISEHNRLYWYRQTLGQGPEFLTYFQNEAQLEKSRLLSDRFSAERPKGSFSTLEIQRTEQGDSAMYLCASGGEGNQPQHFGDGTRLSIL.

The gene calls are TRBV10-2 and TRBJ2-7; 12 nucleotides line up with TRBD2. The germline gives CDR1 WSHSY, CDR2 SAAADI. CDR3 length: 15 residues. The V gene end was trimmed by 6 bases and the J gene end by 6 bases; junction bases not matched to a gene: 9. CDR3: CASRTSGGSGAEQYF. CDR3 sequence (DNA): TGCGCCAGCAGGACTAGCGGGGGATCCGGGGCCGAGCAGTACTTC.

This rearrangement joins TRBV7-9 to TRBJ2-7; D possibly corresponds to TRBD1 (5 bases). Germline loops: CDR1 SEHNR, CDR2 FQNEAQ (reference sequence). This CDR3 has 14 residues. Trimming cost V 1 base and J 6 bases, with 13 bases left between them. DNA of the CDR3: TGTGCCAGCAGCTTAGGTTTAGACAGCCGCGAGCAGTACTTC. It translates to CASSLGLDSREQYF.

The chain employs TRBV2 and TRBJ2-7; 9 nucleotides align to TRBD2. Trimming cost V 4 bases and J 2 bases; bases outside gene matches: 0. This CDR3 has 13 residues. The germline V gene has CDR1 SNHLY and CDR2 FYNNEI. The CDR3 reads CASSVAGAYEQYF. The CDR3 nucleotides read TGTGCCAGCAGTGTAGCGGGGGCCTACGAGCAGTACTTC.

This chain uses TRBV7-2 with TRBJ1-1; the match to TRBD1 covers 7 bases. V was pared by 8 bases and J by 0 bases, with 3 bases of the junction left unmatched. The CDR3 contains 13 residues. Per germline, CDR1 SGHTA and CDR2 FQGNSA. The CDR3 DNA reads as TGTGCCAGCGAACAGGGGATGAACACTGAAGCTTTCTTT. Its translation is CASEQGMNTEAFF.

There are a few counts of this clonotype. The CDR3 DNA follows: TGTGCCAGCAGCTATTTAAGAACAGGGAATGAGCAGTTCTTC. The encoded protein is CASSYLRTGNEQFF. V gene TRBV7-2 combines with J gene TRBJ2-1; D may be TRBD1 (6 bases). Germline V gene sequence: CDR1 SGHTA, CDR2 FQGNSA. This CDR3 contains 14 residues. V gave up 4 bases and J gave up 7 bases, with 14 bases separating them. Looking up the rest from reference TRBV7-2 and TRBJ2-1 gives the full variable domain: GAGVSQSPSNKVTEKGKDVELRCDPISGHTALYWYRQSLGQGLEFLIYFQGNSAPDKSGLPSDRFSAERTGGSVSTLTIQRTQQEDSAVYLCASSYLRTGNEQFFGPGTRLTVL.